These T cell receptor beta chains were read from a single sample in a study of sequential checkpoint blockade in melanoma. The protocol was immunoSEQ multiplex PCR, while the TCRdb copy is restricted to in-frame clones and leaves out a portion. This table holds about 29,000 clones, around three quarters found once. The sequences come from CD8+ T cells sorted from blood (inferred from file names), collected from a patient given nivolumab and ipilimumab in sequence. The receptors stem from a human donor with melanoma. Both conserved end residues are part of each CDR3. The D gene is left open where the match is weak. Size is stated for part of the rows, as once, few or many counts, or as a class when the clone is expanded.

V: TRBV4-1
J: TRBJ1-5
size: .
D: .
DNA: TGCGCCAGCAGCCAAGTGTTGAGCGGACTTAGCAATCAGCCCCAGCATTTT
CDR3: CASSQVLSGLSNQPQHF

V: TRBV5-1
J: TRBJ1-1
size: .
D: .
DNA: TGCGCCAGCAGCTTCGGCCAGGAAGTTACTGAAGCTTTCTTT
CDR3: CASSFGQEVTEAFF

V: TRBV6-5
J: TRBJ2-1
size: .
D: TRBD1
DNA: TGTGCCAGCAGTGAGTGGACAGGGGGTAATGAGCAGTTCTTC
CDR3: CASSEWTGGNEQFF

V: TRBV4-2
J: TRBJ2-7
size: .
D: TRBD2
DNA: TGTGCCAGCCGCGGGGGAACAACCTACGAGCAGTACTTC
CDR3: CASRGGTTYEQYF

V: TRBV19
J: TRBJ1-1
size: .
D: .
DNA: TGTGCCAGTAGTTATGACGGGGACACTGAAGCTTTCTTT
CDR3: CASSYDGDTEAFF

V: TRBV7-9
J: TRBJ1-1
size: .
D: .
DNA: TGTGCCAGCAGAACCGGGACTCCTGTTGGACCTGAAGCTTTCTTT
CDR3: CASRTGTPVGPEAFF

V: TRBV7-9
J: TRBJ2-7
size: .
D: TRBD1
DNA: TGTGCCAGCAGCCAGGGACAGGGGGCTCCCTACGAGCAGTACTTC
CDR3: CASSQGQGAPYEQYF

V: TRBV7-8
J: TRBJ2-7
size: .
D: .
DNA: TGTGCCAGCAGCTTTCCGAGGATGTGGGACACCAATTTCTCCTACGAGCAGTACTTC
CDR3: CASSFPRMWDTNFSYEQYF

V: TRBV4-1
J: TRBJ2-7
size: .
D: .
DNA: TGCGCCAGCAGCCAAGCCTACTCAGGGTACAACGAGCAGTACTTC
CDR3: CASSQAYSGYNEQYF

V: TRBV19
J: TRBJ1-1
size: .
D: .
DNA: TGTGCCAGTAGTCCCGCACAGGGCGGATACCCTGAAGCTTTCTTT
CDR3: CASSPAQGGYPEAFF

V: TRBV27
J: TRBJ1-6
size: .
D: TRBD1
DNA: TGTGCCAGCCGCGATGACAGGGGCTATAATTCACCCCTCCACTTT
CDR3: CASRDDRGYNSPLHF

V: TRBV6-1
J: TRBJ1-5
size: .
D: .
DNA: TGTGCCAGCATTCCAGCCGCGGGCAATCAGCCCCAGCATTTT
CDR3: CASIPAAGNQPQHF

V: TRBV7-8
J: TRBJ2-7
size: .
D: .
DNA: TGTGCCAGCAGCCCTCTGACAGAGTCCTACGAGCAGTACTTC
CDR3: CASSPLTESYEQYF

V: TRBV30
J: TRBJ2-7
size: .
D: .
DNA: TGTGCCTGGAGTGTAACCCTGGGGGGCGAGCAGTACTTC
CDR3: CAWSVTLGGEQYF

V: TRBV27
J: TRBJ2-1
size: few
D: TRBD2
DNA: TGTGCCAGCAGGGTGGCGGGGGGTTCCTACAATGAGCAGTTCTTC
CDR3: CASRVAGGSYNEQFF

V: TRBV29-1
J: TRBJ1-4
size: .
D: .
DNA: TGCAGCGTTGTAGTTTCGGGTGAAGAAAAACTGTTTTTT
CDR3: CSVVVSGEEKLFF

V: TRBV29-1
J: TRBJ1-1
size: .
D: .
DNA: TGCAGCGTACGGGACTCCCGGTGGGACACTGAAGCTTTCTTT
CDR3: CSVRDSRWDTEAFF

V: TRBV9
J: TRBJ1-5
size: .
D: .
DNA: TGTGCCAGCAGCCCCGAAGGGGGTCATATACAGCCCCAGCATTTT
CDR3: CASSPEGGHIQPQHF

V: TRBV7-6
J: TRBJ2-2
size: .
D: TRBD2
DNA: TGTGCCAGCAGTCCGGTATACGGGATGACTAGCGAATACACCGGGGAGCTGTTTTTT
CDR3: CASSPVYGMTSEYTGELFF

V: TRBV4-1
J: TRBJ2-2
size: .
D: TRBD2
DNA: TGCGCCAGCAGCCAAGTGGGGGGGTTTACAAACACCGGGGAGCTGTTTTTT
CDR3: CASSQVGGFTNTGELFF

V: TRBV4-2
J: TRBJ2-1
size: .
D: TRBD1
DNA: TGTGCCAGCAGCCAGCCAGGGGGTCCCAATGAGCAGTTCTTC
CDR3: CASSQPGGPNEQFF

V: TRBV6-1
J: TRBJ2-7
size: .
D: .
DNA: TGTGCCAGCAGTGAAGTTCTGGGACACGGAGCCTACGAGCAGTACTTC
CDR3: CASSEVLGHGAYEQYF

V: TRBV30
J: TRBJ2-5
size: few
D: TRBD2
DNA: TGTGCCTGGAGTGCTCTGTTTAGCGGGGGCCCAGAAGAGGTAGAGACCCAGTACTTC
CDR3: CAWSALFSGGPEEVETQYF

V: TRBV28
J: TRBJ2-6
size: .
D: .
DNA: TGTGCCAGCAGCTCAGGGCCCTCTGGGGCCAACGTCCTGACTTTC
CDR3: CASSSGPSGANVLTF